The 9 T cell receptor beta chains below all came from one sample that was sequenced in a study of cytomegalovirus exposure and HLA in healthy donors. The PCR ran on 60 Vbeta and 13 Jbeta primers. Assay used: immunoSEQ multiplex PCR; TCRdb lists only in-frame clones, some missing. The table includes 150,000 to 200,000 clones, approximately 80% detected once. The source material was PBMCs. These receptors all stem from a woman aged 25-40 years in good health and CMV-seropositive.

The chain links TRBV30 to TRBJ1-5; D perhaps matches TRBD1 (6 bases). CDR1 and CDR2 from the germline V gene are GTSNPN and SVGIG (reference sequence). V gave up 0 bases and J gave up 1 base, with 7 bases separating them. The CDR3 covers 14 residues. The CDR3, as DNA: TGTGCCTGGAGTGTAGGGGGAAGCAATCAGCCCCAGCATTTT. It translates to CAWSVGGSNQPQHF.

The chain carries TRBV21-1 and TRBJ1-2; TRBD1, the D gene given by the table, was not confirmed from the DNA. TRBV21-1 is tagged as a pseudogene. The CDR3 totals 13 residues. CDR3 coding DNA: TGTGCCAGCAGCAAGGACATGGCTCTCATCTACACCTTC. Amino acids: CASSKDMALIYTF.

This sequence joins TRBV18 and TRBJ2-1; 9 positions agree with TRBD1. V lost 6 bases, J lost 8 bases, and 14 bases stayed unmatched. The CDR3 loop spans 16 amino acids. Germline values: CDR1 KGHSH, CDR2 LQKENI. The CDR3 DNA follows: TGTGCCAGCTCGTCACAGGGGGCGTTAGGGGGCGATGAGCAGTTCTTC. Amino acids: CASSSQGALGGDEQFF.

The chain carries TRBV28 and TRBJ1-1; D perhaps matches TRBD1 (5 bases). Trimming left V 8 bases short and J 7 bases short, with 23 bases between. CDR1 MDHEN and CDR2 SYDVKM come from the germline V gene. This CDR3 region has 15 residues. The CDR3 DNA reads TGTGCCAGCGGGGGGAGAACGGGCGGCTTACTTGAAGCTTTCTTT. This sequence encodes CASGGRTGGLLEAFF.

The chain couples TRBV10-3 to TRBJ2-1, with TRBD2 matching over 9 bases. The CDR3 loop spans 17 amino acids. With V trimmed by 6 bases and J by 5 bases, 14 bases remained unmatched. Per the germline V gene, CDR1 is ENHRY and CDR2 is SYGVKD. The CDR3 nucleotides read TGTGCCATCAGACCCAGGAGCGGGCCTAGCGGGAACAATGAGCAGTTCTTC. This codes for CAIRPRSGPSGNNEQFF.

CDR3 sequence: CASSRTGYSNQPQHF. CDR3 DNA: TGCGCCAGCAGCCGGACAGGGTATAGCAATCAGCCCCAGCATTTT. The chain employs TRBV4-1 and TRBJ1-5; 8 positions agree with TRBD1. CDR3 length: 15 residues. Germline values: CDR1 MGHRA, CDR2 YSYEKL. V was pared by 4 bases and J by 0 bases, with 2 bases of the junction left unmatched.

The rearrangement joins TRBV9 to TRBJ2-4, with 11 bases lining up with TRBD1. J gave up 2 bases and V 4 bases, and 8 bases lay outside the gene matches. Looked up from germline, CDR1 is SGDLS and CDR2 is YYNGEE. This CDR3 is 17 amino acids long. The CDR3 is CASSPRGQGVTKNIQYF. The CDR3 DNA is TGTGCCAGCAGCCCTCGGGGACAGGGGGTAACCAAAAACATTCAGTACTTC.

J is TRBJ1-4 and V is TRBV27; possible D gene TRBD1, 5 bases. Germline loops: CDR1 MNHEY, CDR2 SMNVEV (reference sequence). CDR3 length: 15 residues. V was clipped by 2 bases and J by 7 bases, with 14 bases between them. DNA for the CDR3: TGTGCCAGCAGTTTAACTGGGCTTAGGGGTGAAAAACTGTTTTTT. The encoded protein is CASSLTGLRGEKLFF.

V is TRBV6-5 and J is TRBJ1-1; maybe TRBD1 (6 bases). This CDR3 contains 15 residues. Germline values: CDR1 MNHEY, CDR2 SVGAGI. Deletions cut 5 bases from V and 0 bases from J, with 13 bases between. CDR3 amino acids: CASSHRAGLNTEAFF. CDR3 coding DNA: TGTGCCAGCAGTCACAGGGCAGGCTTGAACACTGAAGCTTTCTTT.